Shown below are 8 T cell receptor gamma chains from a single sample sequenced in a study of gamma delta lymphoproliferative disorders and STAT genes. TCRdb re-called clones from the multiplex PCR reads using CATT. The table lists 1,000 to 1,300 gamma-chain clones, approximately 21% of them singletons. PBMCs from patients and controls supplied the genomic DNA for sequencing. Sequenced material: blood. All receptors come from a human donor in good health.

This clone is labeled as medium-sized (0.01 to 0.1%). Because the CDR3's place on the DNA is in doubt, the DNA is left out and the CDR3 is given as listed by TCRdb. The J gene is uncalled and the V gene is TRGV11. TRGV11 is marked as an open reading frame, function uncertain. The CDR3 is 18 amino acids in total, end residues counted. The CDR3 here is CTTVPAGLDMRNYYKKLF.

This clone rates as medium-sized. The chain has TRGV4 and TRGJ1 or TRGJ2. Here the J gene was assigned by germline matching of the DNA, as TCRdb has none. The CDR3 is 14 amino acids. CDR1 EGSTGY and CDR2 YDSYTSSV come from the germline V gene. V shed 2 bases and J 0 bases; nucleotides not matched to a gene: 4. The CDR3 region has the DNA TGTGCCACCTGGGATGCATCGAATTATTATAAGAAACTCTTT. Translating it yields CATWDASNYYKKLF.

This clone is judged medium-sized (0.01 to 0.1%). The V and J genes are TRGV8 and TRGJ1 or TRGJ2. Since TCRdb gives no J gene, matching the DNA to germline was used here to assign it. V shed 0 bases and J 3 bases; nucleotides not matched to a gene: 8. Germline loops: CDR1 VENAVY, CDR2 YDSYNSRV. This CDR3 is built from 15 residues. The CDR3 loop reads CATWDRRRGYYKKLF. CDR3 DNA sequence: TGTGCCACCTGGGATAGGCGGAGGGGTTATTATAAGAAACTCTTT.

This clone rates as medium-sized (0.01 to 0.1%). The V and J genes are TRGV3 and TRGJ1 or TRGJ2. TCRdb is silent on the J gene; assignment here came from matching the DNA to germline. CDR3 size: 18 residues. Germline CDR1 and CDR2: VTNTFY and YDVSTARD (reference sequence). With 0 bases clipped from V and 0 bases from J, the junction kept 14 bases outside the gene matches. The CDR3 bases are TGTGCCACCTGGGACAGGCTAAGTCCAACCCCGAATTATTATAAGAAACTCTTT. Its translation is CATWDRLSPTPNYYKKLF.

By share, this clone ranks as large (0.1 to 1%). The J gene is TRGJ1 or TRGJ2, the V gene TRGV8. Germline matching of the DNA provided the J gene here, since TCRdb leaves it blank. The trim removed 6 bases at V and 11 bases at J, leaving 10 bases unmatched. Looked up from germline, CDR1 is VENAVY and CDR2 is YDSYNSRV. This CDR3 is built from 11 residues. The chain's CDR3 is CATWKIREKLF. The CDR3 region has the DNA TGTGCCACCTGGAAAATCCGTGAGAAACTCTTT.

In its sample, this clone ranks as medium-sized. The chain employs TRGV10 and TRGJ1 or TRGJ2. Assignment of the J gene here rests on matching the DNA to germline, because TCRdb gives none. TRGV10 is labeled an ORF, and its function is uncertain. CDR3 length equals 14 residues. V shed 8 bases, J shed 4 bases, and the junction held 12 bases outside the gene matches. CDR3 in DNA: TGTGCTGCGTGGGACTTTCCTCCATATTATAAGAAACTCTTT. Residues: CAAWDFPPYYKKLF.

In its sample, this clone is medium-sized. V usage is TRGV2 and J usage is TRGJ1 or TRGJ2. As TCRdb names no J gene, one was assigned here on the basis of a DNA match to germline. The CDR3 extends over 11 amino acids. The J segment lost 12 bases and the V segment lost 0 bases, leaving 5 bases of the junction unmatched. CDR1 is EGSNGY and CDR2 is YDSYNSKV in the germline V gene. The CDR3 DNA is TGTGCCACCTGGGACGGGCCGGGGAAACTCTTT. Residues: CATWDGPGKLF.

On this clone itself: The protein that TCRdb holds for this DNA derives from a much larger clone and differs from the translated DNA at residue 9, which likely indicates a read error; the protein shown here is translated from the DNA. This rearrangement joins TRGV3 to TRGJP2. Since TCRdb gives no J gene, matching the DNA to germline was used here to assign it. The germline gives CDR1 VTNTFY, CDR2 YDVSTARD (reference sequence). V dropped 3 bases and J dropped 4; count of bases not matched to a gene: 11. The CDR3 is 16 amino acids. The CDR3 spells CATWDSQYNSDWIKTF. CDR3 DNA sequence: TGTGCCACCTGGGACTCTCAATATAATAGTGATTGGATCAAGACGTTT.